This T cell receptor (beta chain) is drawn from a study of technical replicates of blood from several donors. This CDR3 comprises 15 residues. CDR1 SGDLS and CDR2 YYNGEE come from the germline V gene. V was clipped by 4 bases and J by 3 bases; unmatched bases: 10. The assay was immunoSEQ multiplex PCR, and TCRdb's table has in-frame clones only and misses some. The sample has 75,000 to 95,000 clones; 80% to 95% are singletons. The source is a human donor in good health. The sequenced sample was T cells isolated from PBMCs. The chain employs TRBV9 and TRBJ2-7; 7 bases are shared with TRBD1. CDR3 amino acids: CASSPGRQGDYEQYF. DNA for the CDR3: TGTGCCAGCAGCCCCGGAAGACAGGGTGACTACGAGCAGTACTTC. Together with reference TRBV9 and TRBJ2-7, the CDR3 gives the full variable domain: DSGVTQTPKHLITATGQRVTLRCSPRSGDLSVYWYQQSLDQGLQFLIQYYNGEERAKGNILERFSAQQFPDLHSELNLSSLELGDSALYFCASSPGRQGDYEQYFGPGTRLTVT.